This TCR beta chain was found in a study of blood T cell repertoires in COVID-19. Germline loops: CDR1 MDHEN, CDR2 SYDVKM. The CDR3 runs 16 residues. Trimming left V 1 base short and J 0 bases short, with 10 bases between. This clone was picked up one time. Profiling relied on immunoSEQ multiplex PCR, and the TCRdb table lists in-frame clones only, not all of them. The sample lists some 20,000 clones; roughly 90% were seen once. This sequence joins TRBV28 and TRBJ1-3; D gene uncertain. The sequenced sample was peripheral blood. This clonotype was obtained from a human donor in a cohort sampled during active COVID-19. CDR3 in DNA: TGTGCCAGCAGTTTATCCAGGTCCTACTCTGGAAACACCATATATTTT. This translates into CASSLSRSYSGNTIYF.